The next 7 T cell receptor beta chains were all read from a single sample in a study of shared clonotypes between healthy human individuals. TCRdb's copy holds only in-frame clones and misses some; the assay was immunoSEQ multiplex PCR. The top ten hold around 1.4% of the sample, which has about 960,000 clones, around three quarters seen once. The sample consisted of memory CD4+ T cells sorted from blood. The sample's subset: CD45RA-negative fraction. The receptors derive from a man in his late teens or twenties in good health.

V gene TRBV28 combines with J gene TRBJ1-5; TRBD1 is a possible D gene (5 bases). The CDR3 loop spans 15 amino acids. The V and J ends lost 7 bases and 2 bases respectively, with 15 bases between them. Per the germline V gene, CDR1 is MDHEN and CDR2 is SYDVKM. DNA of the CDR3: TGTGCCAGCACGGGAAGGGGACGTGGCAATCAGCCCCAGCATTTT. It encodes CASTGRGRGNQPQHF.

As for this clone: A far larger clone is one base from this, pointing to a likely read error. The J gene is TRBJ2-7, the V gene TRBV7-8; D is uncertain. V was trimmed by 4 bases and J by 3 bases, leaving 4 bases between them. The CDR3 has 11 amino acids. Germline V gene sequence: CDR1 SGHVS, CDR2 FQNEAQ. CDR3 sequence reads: CASSSNYEQYF. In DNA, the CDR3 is TGTGCCAGCAGCTCCAACTACGAGCAGTACTTC.

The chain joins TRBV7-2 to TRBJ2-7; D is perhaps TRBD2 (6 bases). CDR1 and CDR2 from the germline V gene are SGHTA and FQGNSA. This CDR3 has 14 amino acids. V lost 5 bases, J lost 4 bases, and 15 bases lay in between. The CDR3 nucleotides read TGTGCCAGCAGCGCCGTCGCGGGGCTTTACGAGCAGTACTTC. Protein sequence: CASSAVAGLYEQYF. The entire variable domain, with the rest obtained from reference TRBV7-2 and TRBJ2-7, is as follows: GAGVSQSPSNKVTEKGKDVELRCDPISGHTALYWYRQSLGQGLEFLIYFQGNSAPDKSGLPSDRFSAERTGGSVSTLTIQRTQQEDSAVYLCASSAVAGLYEQYFGPGTRLTVT.

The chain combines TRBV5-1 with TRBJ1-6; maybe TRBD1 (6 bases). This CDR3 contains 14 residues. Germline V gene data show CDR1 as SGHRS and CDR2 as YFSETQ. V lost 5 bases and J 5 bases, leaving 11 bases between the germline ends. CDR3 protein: CASRTRQDNSPLHF. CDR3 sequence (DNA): TGCGCCAGCAGGACACGACAGGATAATTCACCCCTCCACTTT.

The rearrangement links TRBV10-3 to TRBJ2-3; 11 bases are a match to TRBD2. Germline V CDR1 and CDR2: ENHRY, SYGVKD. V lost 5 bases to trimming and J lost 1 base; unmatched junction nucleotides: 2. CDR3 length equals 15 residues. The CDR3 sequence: CAISLAGGGTDTQYF. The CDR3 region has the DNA TGTGCCATCAGTCTAGCGGGGGGAGGCACAGATACGCAGTATTTT.

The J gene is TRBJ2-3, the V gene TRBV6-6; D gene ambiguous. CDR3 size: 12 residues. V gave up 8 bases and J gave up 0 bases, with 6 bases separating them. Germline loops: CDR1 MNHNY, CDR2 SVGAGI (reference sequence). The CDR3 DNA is TGTGCCAGCCATGGGAGCACAGATACGCAGTATTTT. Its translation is CASHGSTDTQYF.

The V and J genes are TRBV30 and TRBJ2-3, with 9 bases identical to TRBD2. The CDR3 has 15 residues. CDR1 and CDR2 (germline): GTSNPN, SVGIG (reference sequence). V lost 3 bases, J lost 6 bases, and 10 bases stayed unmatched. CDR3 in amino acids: CAWSRPSGTRDTQYF. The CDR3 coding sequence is TGTGCCTGGAGCAGACCTAGCGGGACCCGGGATACGCAGTATTTT.